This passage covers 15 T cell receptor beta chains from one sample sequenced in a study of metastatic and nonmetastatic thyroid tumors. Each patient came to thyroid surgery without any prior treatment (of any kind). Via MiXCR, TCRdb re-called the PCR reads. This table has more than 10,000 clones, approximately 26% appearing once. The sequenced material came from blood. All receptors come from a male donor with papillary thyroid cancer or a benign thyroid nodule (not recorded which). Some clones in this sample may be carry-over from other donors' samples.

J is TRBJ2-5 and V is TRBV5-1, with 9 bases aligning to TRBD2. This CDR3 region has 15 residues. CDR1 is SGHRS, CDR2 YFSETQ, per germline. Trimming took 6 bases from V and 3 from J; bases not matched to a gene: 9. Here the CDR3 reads CASTRLAVGEETQYF. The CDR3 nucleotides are TGCGCCAGCACCCGACTAGCGGTTGGGGAAGAGACCCAGTACTTC.

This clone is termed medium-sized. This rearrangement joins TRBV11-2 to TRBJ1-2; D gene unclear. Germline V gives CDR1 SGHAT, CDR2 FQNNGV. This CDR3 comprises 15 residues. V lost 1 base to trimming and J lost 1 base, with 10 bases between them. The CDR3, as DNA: TGTGCCAGCAGCTTAGGTGAGGGCCTTAACTATGGCTACACCTTC. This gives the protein CASSLGEGLNYGYTF.

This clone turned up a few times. The CDR3 bases are TGTGCCAGCAGCCTAAGACAGACAGATACGCAGTATTTT. The encoded protein is CASSLRQTDTQYF. The rearrangement links TRBV6-1 to TRBJ2-3, with a possible D match to TRBD1 (5 bases). CDR3 length: 13 residues. V was shortened by 6 bases and J by 3 bases, with 10 bases between the two germline ends. CDR1 MNHNS and CDR2 SASEGT come from the germline V gene.

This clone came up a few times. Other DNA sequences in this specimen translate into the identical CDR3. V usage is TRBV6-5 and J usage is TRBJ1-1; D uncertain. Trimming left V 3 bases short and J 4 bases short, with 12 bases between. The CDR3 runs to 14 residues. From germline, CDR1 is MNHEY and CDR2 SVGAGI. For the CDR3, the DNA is TGTGCCAGCAGTTATGGGGTAACGGGCACTGAAGCTTTCTTT. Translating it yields CASSYGVTGTEAFF.

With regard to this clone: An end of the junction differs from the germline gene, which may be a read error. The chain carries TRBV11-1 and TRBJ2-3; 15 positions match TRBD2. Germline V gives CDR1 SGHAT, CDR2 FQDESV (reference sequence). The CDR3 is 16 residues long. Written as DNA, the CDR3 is TGTGCCAGCAGCAACGGACTAGCGGGAGGGGGAGATACGCAATATTTT. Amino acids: CASSNGLAGGGDTQYF. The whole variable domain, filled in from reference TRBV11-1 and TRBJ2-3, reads EAEVAQSPRYKITEKSQAVAFWCDPISGHATLYWYRQILGQGPELLVQFQDESVVDDSQLPKDRFSAERLKGVDSTLKIQPAELGDSAMYLCASSNGLAGGGDTQYFGPGTRLTVL.

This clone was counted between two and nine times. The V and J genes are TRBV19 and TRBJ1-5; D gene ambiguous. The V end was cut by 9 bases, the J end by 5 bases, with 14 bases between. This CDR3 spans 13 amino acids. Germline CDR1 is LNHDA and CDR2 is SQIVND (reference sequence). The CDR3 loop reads CASNPRRDQPQHF. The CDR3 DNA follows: TGTGCCAGCAATCCTCGGAGGGATCAGCCCCAGCATTTT.

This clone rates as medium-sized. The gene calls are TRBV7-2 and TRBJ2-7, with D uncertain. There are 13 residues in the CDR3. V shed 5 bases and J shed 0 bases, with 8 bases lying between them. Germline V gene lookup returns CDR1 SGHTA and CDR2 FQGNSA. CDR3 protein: CASSAPASYEQYF. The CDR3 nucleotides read TGTGCCAGCAGCGCCCCCGCCTCCTACGAGCAGTACTTC.

Here the CDR3 reads CASSDSLSGANVLTF. The CDR3, as DNA: TGTGCCAGCAGTGACTCCCTCTCTGGGGCCAACGTCCTGACTTTC. V and J are TRBV6-4 and TRBJ2-6; D ambiguous. The CDR3 runs to 15 residues. Germline CDR1 and CDR2: MRHNA and SNTAGT. V lost 0 bases and J lost 0, with 3 bases in between.

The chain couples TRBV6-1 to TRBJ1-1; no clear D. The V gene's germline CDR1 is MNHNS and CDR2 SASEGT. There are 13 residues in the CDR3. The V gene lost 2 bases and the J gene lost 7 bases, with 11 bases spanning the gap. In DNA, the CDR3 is TGTGCCAGCAGTGAAACGCTTGAGGGTGAAGCTTTCTTT. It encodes CASSETLEGEAFF.

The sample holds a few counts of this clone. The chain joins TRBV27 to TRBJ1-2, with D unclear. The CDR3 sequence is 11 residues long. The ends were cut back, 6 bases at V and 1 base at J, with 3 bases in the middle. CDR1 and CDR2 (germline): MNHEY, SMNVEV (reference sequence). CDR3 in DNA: TGTGCCAGCAGGGGTAACTATGGCTACACCTTC. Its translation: CASRGNYGYTF.

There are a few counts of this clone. CDR3 sequence reads: CASSRDGMEQYF. In DNA, the CDR3 is TGTGCCAGCAGCCGGGACGGGATGGAGCAGTACTTC. This chain joins TRBV7-9 and TRBJ2-7; possibly TRBD1 or TRBD2 for D (5 bases each). V was cut by 5 bases and J by 7 bases, with 12 bases left in between. The CDR3 consists of 12 residues. Per germline, CDR1 SEHNR and CDR2 FQNEAQ (reference sequence).

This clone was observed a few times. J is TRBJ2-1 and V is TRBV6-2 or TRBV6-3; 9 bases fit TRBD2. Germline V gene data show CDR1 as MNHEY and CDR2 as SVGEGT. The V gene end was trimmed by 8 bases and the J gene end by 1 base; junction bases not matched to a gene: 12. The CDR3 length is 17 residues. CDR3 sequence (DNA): TGTGCCAGCGCTGCGACTAGCGGATTAGGTTCCTACAATGAGCAGTTCTTC. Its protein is CASAATSGLGSYNEQFF.

CDR3 protein: CASSGGTSGEQFF. The CDR3 DNA reads TGTGCCAGTAGTGGAGGGACTAGCGGGGAGCAGTTCTTC. The V and J genes are TRBV19 and TRBJ2-1; 12 nucleotides line up with TRBD2. CDR3 length: 13 residues. Looked up from germline, CDR1 is LNHDA and CDR2 is SQIVND (reference sequence). V shed 5 bases, J shed 10 bases, and the junction held 3 bases outside the gene matches.

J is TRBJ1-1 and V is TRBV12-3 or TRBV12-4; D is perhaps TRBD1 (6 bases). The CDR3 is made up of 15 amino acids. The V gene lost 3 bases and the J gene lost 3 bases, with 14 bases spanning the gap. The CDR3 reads CASSLRGHEDTEAFF. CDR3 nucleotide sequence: TGTGCCAGCAGTTTGCGGGGGCATGAGGACACTGAAGCTTTCTTT.

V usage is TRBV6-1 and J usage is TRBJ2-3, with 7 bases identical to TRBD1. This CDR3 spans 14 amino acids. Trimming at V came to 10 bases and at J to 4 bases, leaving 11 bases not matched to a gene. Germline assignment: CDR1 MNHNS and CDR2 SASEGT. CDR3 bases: TGTGCCATCACCGGGACAGCAGATGCAGATACGCAGTATTTT. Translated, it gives CAITGTADADTQYF.